This T cell receptor (beta chain) was documented in a study of blood T cell repertoires in COVID-19. The wider study: Samples came from the United States, Italy and Spain, spanning acute and convalescent COVID-19.

The CDR3 loop spans 13 amino acids. V lost 1 base and J lost 3, with 7 bases in between. Looked up from germline, CDR1 is KGHSH and CDR2 is LQKENI. Libraries were prepared by immunoSEQ multiplex PCR; TCRdb keeps only in-frame clonotypes and omits some of them. Among some 160,000 clones listed, about four fifths were seen once. This clone was seen a few times. Sample: peripheral blood. The chain recombines TRBV18 with TRBJ2-7; D gene unclear. This TCR was sampled from a woman older than 75 with COVID-19, enrolled during active disease. The CDR3 region has the DNA TGTGCCAGCTCACCACAAGACTTCTACGAGCAGTACTTC. As protein: CASSPQDFYEQYF.